The 8 T cell receptor beta chains listed next were all sequenced from one sample in a study of CD8 T cells in Susac syndrome. RNA, at about 0.45 to 1 ug, was reverse transcribed with random hexamers. MiXCR, applied by TCRdb to the immunoSEQ multiplex PCR reads, yields one record per CDR3 protein. Of 70,000 to 100,000 distinct CDR3 sequences listed, 96% are singletons. Specimen: CD8+ T cells from PBMCs. All receptors come from a human donor with Susac syndrome.

The CDR3 DNA reads TGTGCCAGCAGGTATACCGGGCCCCAAGAGACCCAGTACTTC. It is translated as CASRYTGPQETQYF. The rearrangement uses TRBV11-1 and TRBJ2-5; D unclear. CDR3 size: 14 residues. V was clipped by 6 bases and J by 1 base, with 12 bases between them. Per germline, CDR1 SGHAT and CDR2 FQDESV (reference sequence).

The V call is TRBV19, the J call TRBJ2-1, with D maybe TRBD2 (5 bases). V lost 1 base and J lost 3, with 7 bases in between. The CDR3 has 14 residues. CDR1 is LNHDA, CDR2 SQIVND, per germline (reference sequence). The CDR3 nucleotides read TGTGCCAGTAGTATAGTCGGGGACTACAATGAGCAGTTCTTC. Its protein is CASSIVGDYNEQFF.

The genes are TRBV27 and TRBJ2-2, with D tentatively TRBD2 (5 bases). Looked up from germline, CDR1 is MNHEY and CDR2 is SMNVEV (reference sequence). Trimming stripped 2 bases from V and 3 bases from J, with 7 bases between. This CDR3 spans 14 amino acids. The CDR3 is CASSLEGYTGELFF. The CDR3, as DNA: TGTGCCAGCAGTTTAGAGGGATACACCGGGGAGCTGTTTTTT.

V gene TRBV24-1 combines with J gene TRBJ2-5; TRBD2 matches 11 bases. Trimming removed 1 base from V and 5 bases from J; junction bases left unmatched: 5. The CDR3 has 16 residues. Germline V lookup: CDR1 KGHDR, CDR2 SFDVKD. DNA of the CDR3: TGTGCCACCAGTGATTTAGTAGCGGGAGGGCGCGAGACCCAGTACTTC. Translation gives CATSDLVAGGRETQYF.

J is TRBJ2-1 and V is TRBV20-1; the D gene is possibly TRBD1 (6 bases). V gave up 0 bases and J gave up 0 bases, with 18 bases separating them. Germline assignment: CDR1 DFQATT and CDR2 SNEGSKA (reference sequence). The CDR3 sequence is 18 residues long. In DNA form, the CDR3 reads TGCAGTGCTAGAGATCGAATATCGGGGACAAGCTCCTACAATGAGCAGTTCTTC. Encoded protein: CSARDRISGTSSYNEQFF.

The CDR3 nucleotides are TGCAGTGCTAGAGATTGGGGGGCAGCCCGTGAGACCCAGTACTTC. Amino acid sequence: CSARDWGAARETQYF. This chain connects TRBV20-1 to TRBJ2-5; D may correspond to TRBD1 or TRBD2 (6 bases each). The germline gives CDR1 DFQATT, CDR2 SNEGSKA (reference sequence). The CDR3 spans 15 residues. The V end was cut by 0 bases, the J end by 5 bases, with 16 bases between.

This chain uses TRBV20-1 with TRBJ2-2; D unclear. The ends were cut back, 5 bases at V and 4 bases at J, with 8 bases in the middle. There are 12 residues in the CDR3. Germline values: CDR1 DFQATT, CDR2 SNEGSKA (reference sequence). This CDR3 is CSAFPGTGELFF. The CDR3, as DNA: TGCAGTGCTTTTCCCGGCACCGGGGAGCTGTTTTTT.

The chain uses TRBV6-5 and TRBJ2-3; 8 bases are shared with TRBD2. CDR3 size: 14 residues. The junction had 3 bases not matched to a gene; V was cut back by 5 bases and J by 2 bases. Germline values: CDR1 MNHEY, CDR2 SVGAGI. The CDR3 reads CASSISGTTDTQYF. The CDR3 DNA is TGTGCCAGCAGTATTAGCGGGACCACAGATACGCAGTATTTT.